Below, 21 T cell receptor beta chains from the same sample are listed, as sequenced in a study of T cell repertoires in cytomegalovirus infection. In TCRdb, the reads were re-called with MiXCR into one record per CDR3 protein. Of approximately 170,000 distinct CDR3 sequences listed, 13% to 15% are singletons. The sample comprised PBMCs. These receptors originate from a human donor in good health (CMV status not recorded). Some clones in this sample may be carry-over from other donors' samples.

This clonotype appeared a few times. This rearrangement joins TRBV6-6 to TRBJ2-2, with TRBD2 as a possible D gene (6 bases). V lost 0 bases to trimming and J lost 3 bases, with 8 bases between them. From germline, CDR1 is MNHNY and CDR2 SVGAGI (reference sequence). The CDR3 length is 15 residues. The CDR3 spells CASSYSGLYTGELFF. In DNA, the CDR3 is TGTGCCAGCAGTTACTCGGGACTCTACACCGGGGAGCTGTTTTTT.

This clonotype was seen a handful of times. The chain uses TRBV5-1 and TRBJ2-1; possibly TRBD2 for D (7 bases). The CDR3 is 15 residues long. The ends were cut back, 2 bases at V and 4 bases at J, with 13 bases in the middle. CDR1 is SGHRS and CDR2 is YFSETQ in the germline V gene. CDR3 coding DNA: TGCGCCAGCAGCTTAACGGGGGGCGATTACAATGAGCAGTTCTTC. Translating gives CASSLTGGDYNEQFF.

This chain joins TRBV11-2 and TRBJ1-2, with 12 bases fitting TRBD1. Unmatched junction bases numbered 11, after V lost 4 bases and J lost 8 bases. The CDR3 spans 16 residues. The germline gives CDR1 SGHAT, CDR2 FQNNGV. CDR3 sequence: CASSYAPGTGGFGYTF. CDR3 nucleotide sequence: TGTGCCAGCAGCTACGCACCCGGGACAGGGGGCTTCGGCTACACCTTC.

V gene TRBV14 combines with J gene TRBJ1-1; D is unresolved. Germline assignment: CDR1 SGHDN and CDR2 FVKESK. V lost 0 bases, J lost 1 base, and 0 bases lay in between. The CDR3 runs 12 residues. The CDR3 here is CASSQENTEAFF. In DNA form, the CDR3 reads TGTGCCAGCAGCCAAGAGAACACTGAAGCTTTCTTT.

This clonotype was observed many times. The chain joins TRBV7-8 to TRBJ1-3; D unclear. The V gene's germline CDR1 is SGHVS and CDR2 FQNEAQ. V was trimmed by 1 base and J by 0 bases, leaving 10 bases between them. This CDR3 is 16 amino acids long. The CDR3 DNA reads TGTGCCAGCAGCTTAGAGCGGTTCTACTCTGGAAACACCATATATTTT. It translates to CASSLERFYSGNTIYF.

This clonotype was recorded at least ten times. The rearrangement links TRBV7-2 to TRBJ2-1, with D possibly matching TRBD2 (5 bases). The CDR3 contains 16 residues. CDR1 and CDR2 (germline): SGHTA, FQGNSA. Trimming took off 5 bases at V and 0 bases at J, with 14 bases between the two ends. CDR3 residues: CASSRLSGSSYNEQFF. The CDR3 DNA is TGTGCCAGCAGCAGACTCAGCGGAAGCTCCTACAATGAGCAGTTCTTC.

This clonotype was seen a few times. The chain couples TRBV2 to TRBJ2-5; D is possibly TRBD2 (6 bases). V was shortened by 9 bases and J by 1 base, with 12 bases between the two germline ends. The CDR3 runs to 13 residues. Germline V gene lookup returns CDR1 SNHLY and CDR2 FYNNEI. The CDR3 here is CASGGSVQETQYF. CDR3 nucleotides: TGTGCCAGTGGAGGGTCGGTCCAAGAGACCCAGTACTTC.

This clonotype was observed at least ten times. J is TRBJ2-1 and V is TRBV7-2; TRBD1 matches at 7 bases. Germline values: CDR1 SGHTA, CDR2 FQGNSA. This CDR3 is 16 amino acids long. The ends lost 0 bases at V and 2 bases at J; junction bases unmatched: 4. The CDR3 reads CASSLAQTGPYNEQFF. The CDR3 nucleotides read TGTGCCAGCAGCTTAGCACAGACAGGGCCCTACAATGAGCAGTTCTTC.

This clonotype was found many times. The chain is built from TRBV28 and TRBJ1-1, with a weak D call TRBD1 (5 bases). The CDR3 consists of 11 residues. V gave up 11 bases and J gave up 5 bases, with 12 bases separating them. Germline V gene lookup returns CDR1 MDHEN and CDR2 SYDVKM. CDR3 nucleotides: TGTGCCCCCCCAGAGGGGACTGAAGCTTTCTTT. Its protein is CAPPEGTEAFF.

To note about this clonotype: Given a much more abundant clone one base away, this may be a read error. The rearrangement joins TRBV7-2 to TRBJ1-5, with no clear D. Germline-derived CDR1 and CDR2 are SGHTA and FQGNSA. CDR3 length: 14 amino acids. Trimming left V 1 base short and J 8 bases short, with 12 bases between. The CDR3 nucleotides are TGTGCCAGCAGCTTAGTCGGAGTCAGCAAGCCCCAGCATTTT. Its protein product is CASSLVGVSKPQHF.

The chain employs TRBV3-1 and TRBJ1-5; D remains ambiguous. CDR3 length: 14 amino acids. Trimming took 6 bases from V and 7 from J, leaving 16 bases between them. Germline V CDR1 and CDR2: LGHDT, YNNKEL (reference sequence). The DNA for the CDR3 is TGTGCCAGCAGTTCTGACTCCGGGAGACAGCCCCAGCATTTT. It translates to CASSSDSGRQPQHF. Complete variable domain (other parts from reference TRBV3-1 and TRBJ1-5): DTAVSQTPKYLVTQMGNDKSIKCEQNLGHDTMYWYKQDSKKFLKIMFSYNNKELIINETVPNRFSPKSPDKAHLNLHINSLELGDSAVYFCASSSDSGRQPQHFGDGTRLSIL.

This clonotype was seen at least ten times. The rearrangement uses TRBV7-2 and TRBJ2-4, with TRBD1 as a possible D gene (5 bases). Germline V CDR1 and CDR2: SGHTA, FQGNSA. Trimming took 1 base from V and 0 from J, leaving 19 bases between them. The CDR3 extends over 19 amino acids. DNA for the CDR3: TGTGCCAGCAGCTTAGAGGGAAGGGGTCACCGACTAGCCAAAAACATTCAGTACTTC. Translating gives CASSLEGRGHRLAKNIQYF.

Notes on this clonotype: One junction end disagrees with the germline gene, perhaps due to a read error. This chain uses TRBV29-1 with TRBJ2-2, with TRBD2 matching 7 bases. CDR3 size: 17 residues. Germline V gene sequence: CDR1 SQVTM, CDR2 ANQGSEA. The CDR3 nucleotides are TGCAGCGTTATGATAAGTGGCGGGAGATGGGAAACCGGGAAGCTGTTTTTT. This gives the protein CSVMISGGRWETGKLFF.

This chain joins TRBV6-6 and TRBJ1-1; D is unresolved. This CDR3 comprises 15 residues. V lost 7 bases and J 4 bases, leaving 19 bases between the germline ends. Germline V gene lookup returns CDR1 MNHNY and CDR2 SVGAGI (reference sequence). The CDR3 protein is CASKPWGSLVTEAFF. CDR3 coding DNA: TGTGCCAGCAAACCCTGGGGAAGCCTTGTCACTGAAGCTTTCTTT.

This clonotype was detected ten times or more. The chain has TRBV27 and TRBJ2-1, with D perhaps matching TRBD1 or TRBD2 (5 bases each). The CDR3 is 16 amino acids. V lost 0 bases, J lost 5 bases, and 14 bases lay in between. Germline lookup yields CDR1 MNHEY and CDR2 SMNVEV (reference sequence). The CDR3 is CASSLSKGTVDNEQFF. In DNA form, the CDR3 reads TGTGCCAGCAGTTTATCGAAGGGGACGGTGGACAATGAGCAGTTCTTC.

V gene TRBV27 combines with J gene TRBJ1-2; 7 bases agree with TRBD1. The CDR3 sequence is 13 residues long. Germline V CDR1 and CDR2: MNHEY, SMNVEV (reference sequence). J lost 4 bases, V lost 4 bases, and 3 bases had no gene match. The CDR3 bases are TGTGCCAGCAGTTCGACAGGGCCCTATGGCTACACCTTC. Protein product: CASSSTGPYGYTF.

This clonotype was observed a handful of times. The gene calls are TRBV25-1 and TRBJ1-1; maybe TRBD1 (5 bases). Trimming took off 2 bases at V and 2 bases at J, with 15 bases between the two ends. Germline CDR1 reads MGHDK; CDR2 reads SYGVNS. The CDR3 runs to 16 residues. For the CDR3, the DNA is TGTGCCAGCAGTGAACGTGCGGGGGGGACCAACACTGAAGCTTTCTTT. Protein: CASSERAGGTNTEAFF.

This clonotype was seen repeatedly, ten times or more. The CDR3 DNA reads as TGTGCCAGCAGCTCAGGGATCTACGAGCAGTACTTC. As protein: CASSSGIYEQYF. J is TRBJ2-7 and V is TRBV7-2, with a weak D call TRBD1 (5 bases). V gave up 4 bases and J gave up 3 bases, with 7 bases separating them. In germline, CDR1 is SGHTA, CDR2 FQGNSA. CDR3 length: 12 residues.

V is TRBV29-1 and J is TRBJ1-1, with 12 bases fitting TRBD1. The CDR3 extends over 15 amino acids. The V gene end was trimmed by 7 bases and the J gene end by 9 bases; junction bases not matched to a gene: 15. Germline CDR1 is SQVTM and CDR2 is ANQGSEA. The CDR3 DNA reads as TGCAGCGCCGCACCGGGACAGGGGGCCGGTGGTCAAGCTTTCTTT. The encoded protein is CSAAPGQGAGGQAFF.

This clonotype was observed a handful of times. The V gene is TRBV20-1, the J gene TRBJ1-5, with a possible D match to TRBD1 (6 bases). Germline CDR1 and CDR2: DFQATT and SNEGSKA (reference sequence). V was trimmed by 0 bases and J by 6 bases, leaving 12 bases between them. The CDR3 is 14 residues long. CDR3 sequence (DNA): TGCAGTGCTAGAGACTTCAGGGGAACTCAGCCCCAGCATTTT. Protein product: CSARDFRGTQPQHF.

This rearrangement joins TRBV7-3 to TRBJ1-1, with unresolved D. CDR1 and CDR2 from the germline V gene are SGHTA and FQGTGA. This CDR3 region has 14 residues. Trimming took off 5 bases at V and 3 bases at J, with 13 bases between the two ends. DNA for the CDR3: TGTGCCAGCAGCCTACTAGGACGGGACACTGAAGCTTTCTTT. It encodes CASSLLGRDTEAFF.